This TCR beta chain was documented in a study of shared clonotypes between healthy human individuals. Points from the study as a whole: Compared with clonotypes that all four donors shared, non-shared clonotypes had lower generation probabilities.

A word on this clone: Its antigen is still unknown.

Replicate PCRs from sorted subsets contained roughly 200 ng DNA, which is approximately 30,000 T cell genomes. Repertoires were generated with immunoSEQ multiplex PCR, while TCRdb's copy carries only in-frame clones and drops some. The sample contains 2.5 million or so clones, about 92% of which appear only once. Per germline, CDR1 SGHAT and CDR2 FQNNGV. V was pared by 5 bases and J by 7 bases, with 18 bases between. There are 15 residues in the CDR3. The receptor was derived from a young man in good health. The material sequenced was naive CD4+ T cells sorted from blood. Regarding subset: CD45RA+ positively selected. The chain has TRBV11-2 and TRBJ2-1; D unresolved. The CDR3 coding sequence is TGTGCCAGCAGCGAGACTGGAAGGGTTACAAATGAGCAGTTCTTC. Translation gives CASSETGRVTNEQFF.